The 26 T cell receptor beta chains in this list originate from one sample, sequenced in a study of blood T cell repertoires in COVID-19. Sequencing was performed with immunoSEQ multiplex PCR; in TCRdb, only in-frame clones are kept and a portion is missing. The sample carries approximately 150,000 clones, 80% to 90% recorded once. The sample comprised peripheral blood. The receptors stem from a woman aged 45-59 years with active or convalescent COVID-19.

Here the CDR3 reads CASSGSGQSYGYTF. The CDR3 DNA reads TGTGCCAGCAGCGGTTCGGGACAGTCCTATGGCTACACCTTC. The chain is built from TRBV9 and TRBJ1-2; 7 bases agree with TRBD1. CDR1 and CDR2 from the germline V gene are SGDLS and YYNGEE. This CDR3 spans 14 amino acids. J was trimmed by 4 bases and V by 3 bases; bases with no gene match: 6.

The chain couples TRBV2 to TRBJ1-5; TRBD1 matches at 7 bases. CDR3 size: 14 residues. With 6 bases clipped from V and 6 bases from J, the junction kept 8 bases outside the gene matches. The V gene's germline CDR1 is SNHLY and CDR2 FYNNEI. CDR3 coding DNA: TGTGCCAGCAGACGCCGGACAGGAACTCAGCCCCAGCATTTT. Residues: CASRRRTGTQPQHF.

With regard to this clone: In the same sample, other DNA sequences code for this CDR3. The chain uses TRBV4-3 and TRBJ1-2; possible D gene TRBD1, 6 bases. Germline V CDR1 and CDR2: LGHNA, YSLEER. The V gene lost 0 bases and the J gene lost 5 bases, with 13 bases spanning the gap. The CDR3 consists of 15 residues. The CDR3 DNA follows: TGCGCCAGCAGCCAAGATCCCCAGGGGTCGTATGGCTACACCTTC. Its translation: CASSQDPQGSYGYTF.

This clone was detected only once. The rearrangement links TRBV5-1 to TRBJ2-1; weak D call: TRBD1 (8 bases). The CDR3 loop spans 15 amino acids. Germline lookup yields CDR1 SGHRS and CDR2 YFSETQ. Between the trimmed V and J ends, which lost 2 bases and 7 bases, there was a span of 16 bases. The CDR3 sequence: CASSFLGQGGNEQFF. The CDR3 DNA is TGCGCCAGCAGCTTCCTCGGACAGGGAGGGAATGAGCAGTTCTTC.

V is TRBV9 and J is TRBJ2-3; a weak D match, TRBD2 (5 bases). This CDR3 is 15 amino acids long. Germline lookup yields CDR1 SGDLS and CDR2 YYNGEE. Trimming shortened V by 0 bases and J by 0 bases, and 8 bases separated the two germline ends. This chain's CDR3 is CASSVGGLSTDTQYF. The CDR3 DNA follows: TGTGCCAGCAGCGTAGGAGGACTGAGCACAGATACGCAGTATTTT.

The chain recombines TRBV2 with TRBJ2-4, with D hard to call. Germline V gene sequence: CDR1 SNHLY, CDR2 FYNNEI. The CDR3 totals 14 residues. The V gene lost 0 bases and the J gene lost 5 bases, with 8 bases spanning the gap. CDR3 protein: CASSEAPGENIQYF. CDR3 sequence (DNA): TGTGCCAGCAGTGAAGCCCCCGGAGAAAACATTCAGTACTTC.

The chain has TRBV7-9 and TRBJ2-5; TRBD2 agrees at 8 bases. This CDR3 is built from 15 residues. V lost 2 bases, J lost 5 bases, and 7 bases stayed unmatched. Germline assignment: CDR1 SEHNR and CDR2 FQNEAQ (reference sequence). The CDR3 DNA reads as TGTGCCAGCAGCTTAACGGGGGGGCCGGTTGAGACCCAGTACTTC. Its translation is CASSLTGGPVETQYF.

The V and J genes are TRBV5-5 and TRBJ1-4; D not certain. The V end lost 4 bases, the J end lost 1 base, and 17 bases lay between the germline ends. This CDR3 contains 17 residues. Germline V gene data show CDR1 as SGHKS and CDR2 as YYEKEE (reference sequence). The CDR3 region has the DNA TGTGCCAGCAGCCCGCCCCCTGACGCGGGAACTAATGAAAAACTGTTTTTT. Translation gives CASSPPPDAGTNEKLFF.

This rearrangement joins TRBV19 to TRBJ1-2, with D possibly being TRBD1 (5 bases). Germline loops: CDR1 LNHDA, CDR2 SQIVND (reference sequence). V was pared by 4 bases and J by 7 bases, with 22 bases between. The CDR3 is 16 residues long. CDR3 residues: CASSNPTSGGGGGYTF. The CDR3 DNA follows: TGTGCCAGTAGTAACCCGACCTCTGGGGGGGGAGGTGGCTACACCTTC.

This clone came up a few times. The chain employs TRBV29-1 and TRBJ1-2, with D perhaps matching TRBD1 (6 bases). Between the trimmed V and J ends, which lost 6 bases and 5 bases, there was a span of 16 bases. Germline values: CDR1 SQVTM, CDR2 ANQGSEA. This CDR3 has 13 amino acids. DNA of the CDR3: TGCAGCGTGGTAGGGGGGGAAGCATATGGCTACACCTTC. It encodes CSVVGGEAYGYTF.

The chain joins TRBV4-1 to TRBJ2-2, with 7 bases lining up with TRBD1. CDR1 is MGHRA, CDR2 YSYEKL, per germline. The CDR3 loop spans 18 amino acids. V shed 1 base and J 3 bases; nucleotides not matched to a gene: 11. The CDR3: CASSQVPIPQGDTGELFF. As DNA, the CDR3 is TGCGCCAGCAGCCAAGTCCCTATACCCCAGGGGGACACCGGGGAGCTGTTTTTT.

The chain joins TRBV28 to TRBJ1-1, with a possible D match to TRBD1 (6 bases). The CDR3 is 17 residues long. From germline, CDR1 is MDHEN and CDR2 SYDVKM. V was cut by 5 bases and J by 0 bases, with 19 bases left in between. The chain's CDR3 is CASSLKGDIYMNTEAFF. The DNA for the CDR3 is TGTGCCAGCAGTCTCAAGGGGGATATATACATGAACACTGAAGCTTTCTTT.

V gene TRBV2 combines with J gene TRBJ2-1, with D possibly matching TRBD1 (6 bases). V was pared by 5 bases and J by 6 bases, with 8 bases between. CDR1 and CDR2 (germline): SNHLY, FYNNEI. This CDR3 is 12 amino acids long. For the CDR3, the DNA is TGTGCCAGCAGTCTAGGGGGCAATGAGCAGTTCTTC. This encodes CASSLGGNEQFF.

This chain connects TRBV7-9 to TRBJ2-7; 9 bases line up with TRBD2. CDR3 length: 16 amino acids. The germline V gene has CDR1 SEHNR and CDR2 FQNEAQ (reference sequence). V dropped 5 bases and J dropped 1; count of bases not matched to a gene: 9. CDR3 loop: CASSPLGSGGSYEQYF. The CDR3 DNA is TGTGCCAGCAGCCCCCTGGGGAGCGGGGGGTCCTACGAGCAGTACTTC. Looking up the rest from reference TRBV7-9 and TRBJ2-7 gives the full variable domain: DTGVSQNPRHKITKRGQNVTFRCDPISEHNRLYWYRQTLGQGPEFLTYFQNEAQLEKSRLLSDRFSAERPKGSFSTLEIQRTEQGDSAMYLCASSPLGSGGSYEQYFGPGTRLTVT.

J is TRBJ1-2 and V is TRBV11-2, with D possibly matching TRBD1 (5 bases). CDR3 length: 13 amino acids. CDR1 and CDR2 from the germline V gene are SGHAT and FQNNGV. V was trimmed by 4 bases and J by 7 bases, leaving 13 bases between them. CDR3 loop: CASSSGVGGGYTF. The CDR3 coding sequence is TGTGCCAGCAGCTCGGGGGTGGGAGGTGGCTACACCTTC.

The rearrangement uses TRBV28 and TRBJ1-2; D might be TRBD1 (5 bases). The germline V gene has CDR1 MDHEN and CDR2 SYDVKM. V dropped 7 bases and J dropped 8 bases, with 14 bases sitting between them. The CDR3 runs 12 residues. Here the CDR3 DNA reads TGTGCCAGCACCCCATCGGGGGGAGGCTACACCTTC. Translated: CASTPSGGGYTF.

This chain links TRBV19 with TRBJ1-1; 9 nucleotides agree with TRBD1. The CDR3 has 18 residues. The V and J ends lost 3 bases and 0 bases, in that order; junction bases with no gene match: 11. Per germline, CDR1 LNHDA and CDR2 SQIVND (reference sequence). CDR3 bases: TGTGCCAGTAGTATTTTAGATACACAGGGGGCGATGAACACTGAAGCTTTCTTT. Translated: CASSILDTQGAMNTEAFF.

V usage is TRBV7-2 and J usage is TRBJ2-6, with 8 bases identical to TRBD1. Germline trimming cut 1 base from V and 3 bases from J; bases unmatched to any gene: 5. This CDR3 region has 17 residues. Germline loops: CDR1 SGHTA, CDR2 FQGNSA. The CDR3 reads CASSLVQGAGGANVLTF. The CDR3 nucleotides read TGTGCCAGCAGCTTAGTGCAGGGGGCGGGTGGGGCCAACGTCCTGACTTTC.

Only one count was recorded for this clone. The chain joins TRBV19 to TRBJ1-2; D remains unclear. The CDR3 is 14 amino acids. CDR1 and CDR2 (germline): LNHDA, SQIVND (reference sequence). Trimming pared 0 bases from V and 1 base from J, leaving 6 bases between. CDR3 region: CASSIEGLNYGYTF. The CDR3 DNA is TGTGCCAGTAGTATAGAGGGCCTTAACTATGGCTACACCTTC.

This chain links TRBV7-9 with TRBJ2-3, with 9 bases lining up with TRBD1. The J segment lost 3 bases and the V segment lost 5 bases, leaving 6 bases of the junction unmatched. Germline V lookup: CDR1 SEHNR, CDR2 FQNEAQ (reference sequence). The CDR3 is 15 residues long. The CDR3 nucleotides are TGTGCCAGCAGCCCGGGACAGGGCGAGACAGATACGCAGTATTTT. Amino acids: CASSPGQGETDTQYF.

The CDR3 nucleotides are TGTGCCAGCAGCGTGACAGGGGCCGGGAACACTGAAGCTTTCTTT. This codes for CASSVTGAGNTEAFF. This chain joins TRBV5-5 and TRBJ1-1, with TRBD1 matching over 8 bases. The CDR3 is made up of 15 amino acids. Germline V gene sequence: CDR1 SGHKS, CDR2 YYEKEE (reference sequence). The V and J ends lost 4 bases and 1 base, in that order; junction bases with no gene match: 6.

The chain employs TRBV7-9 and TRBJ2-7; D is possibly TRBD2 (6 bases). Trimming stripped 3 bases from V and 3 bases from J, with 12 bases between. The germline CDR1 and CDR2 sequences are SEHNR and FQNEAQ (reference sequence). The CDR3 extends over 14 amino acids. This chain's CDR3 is CASSFGDSYYEQYF. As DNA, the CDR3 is TGTGCCAGCAGCTTCGGGGACTCTTACTACGAGCAGTACTTC.

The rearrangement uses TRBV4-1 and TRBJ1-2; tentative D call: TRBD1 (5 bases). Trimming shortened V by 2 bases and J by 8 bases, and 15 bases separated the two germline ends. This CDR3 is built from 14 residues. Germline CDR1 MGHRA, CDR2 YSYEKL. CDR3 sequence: CASSQPGRDWGYTF. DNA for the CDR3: TGCGCCAGCAGCCAACCGGGCAGGGACTGGGGCTACACCTTC.

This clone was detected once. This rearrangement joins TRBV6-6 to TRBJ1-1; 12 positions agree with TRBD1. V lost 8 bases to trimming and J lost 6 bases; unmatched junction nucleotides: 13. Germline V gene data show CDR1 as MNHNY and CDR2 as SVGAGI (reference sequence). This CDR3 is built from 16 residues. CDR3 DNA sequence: TGTGCCAGCGGGACAGGGGGCGTTCTCCCTGTGGCTGAAGCTTTCTTT. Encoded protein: CASGTGGVLPVAEAFF.

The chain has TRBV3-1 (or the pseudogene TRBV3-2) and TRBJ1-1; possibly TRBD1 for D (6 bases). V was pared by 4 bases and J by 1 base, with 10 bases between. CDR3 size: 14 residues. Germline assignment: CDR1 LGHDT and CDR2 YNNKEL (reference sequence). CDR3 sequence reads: CASSPGVANTEAFF. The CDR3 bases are TGTGCCAGCAGCCCAGGGGTCGCGAACACTGAAGCTTTCTTT.

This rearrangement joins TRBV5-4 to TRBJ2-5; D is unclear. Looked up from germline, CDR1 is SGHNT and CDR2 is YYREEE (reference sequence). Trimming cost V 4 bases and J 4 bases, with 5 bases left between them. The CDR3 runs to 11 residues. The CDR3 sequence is CASSPGETQYF. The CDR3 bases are TGTGCCAGCAGCCCCGGAGAGACCCAGTACTTC.